These T cell receptor beta chains were read from a single sample in a study of control samples from healthy donors and cancer patients. Sequencing was performed with immunoSEQ multiplex PCR; in TCRdb, only in-frame clones are kept and a portion is missing. The table has under 300,000 clones, approximately 80% seen once. Sequencing used PBMCs. The source of these receptors is a woman aged 60-75 years with lung cancer. Each CDR3 is given with its conserved first and last residue. A D gene is named only where the DNA matches it firmly.

j_gene,d_gene,v_gene,CDR3nt,CDR3aa
TRBJ2-1,NA,TRBV9,TGTGCCAGCAGCCCCAGTAGCCAAAATGAGCAGTTCTTC,CASSPSSQNEQFF
TRBJ2-7,TRBD1,TRBV5-6,TGTGCCAGCAGCGAACGGACAGGGACCTACGAGCAGTACTTC,CASSERTGTYEQYF
TRBJ2-3,NA,TRBV19,TGTGCCAGTAAAGTTGCGGGAAACACAGATACGCAGTATTTT,CASKVAGNTDTQYF
TRBJ1-3,NA,TRBV9,TGTGCCAGCAGCGCCCGGTTGGGCTCTGGAAACACCATATATTTT,CASSARLGSGNTIYF
TRBJ2-1,TRBD2,TRBV5-4,TGTGCCAGCAGCCCCGGGACTAGCGGGGGGGAAGGGTCCTACAATGAGCAGTTCTTC,CASSPGTSGGEGSYNEQFF
TRBJ2-2,TRBD1,TRBV5-6,TGTGCCAGCAGCTCACGGACAGGGACCGGGGAGCTGTTTTTT,CASSSRTGTGELFF
TRBJ1-6,NA,TRBV5-1,TGCGCCAGCAGCTTGGATACGGGAGGAAATTCACCCCTCCACTTT,CASSLDTGGNSPLHF
TRBJ2-3,NA,TRBV27,TGTGCCAGCAGGGCAGGACGGCTAATCACAGATACGCAGTATTTT,CASRAGRLITDTQYF
TRBJ2-7,NA,TRBV11-2,TGTGCCAGCAGCCCGGGCCTCTCGGGAGAGCAGTACTTC,CASSPGLSGEQYF
TRBJ1-6,NA,TRBV6-6,TGTGCCAGCAGTTACGCAGGGCTTAGTTCACCCCTCCACTTT,CASSYAGLSSPLHF